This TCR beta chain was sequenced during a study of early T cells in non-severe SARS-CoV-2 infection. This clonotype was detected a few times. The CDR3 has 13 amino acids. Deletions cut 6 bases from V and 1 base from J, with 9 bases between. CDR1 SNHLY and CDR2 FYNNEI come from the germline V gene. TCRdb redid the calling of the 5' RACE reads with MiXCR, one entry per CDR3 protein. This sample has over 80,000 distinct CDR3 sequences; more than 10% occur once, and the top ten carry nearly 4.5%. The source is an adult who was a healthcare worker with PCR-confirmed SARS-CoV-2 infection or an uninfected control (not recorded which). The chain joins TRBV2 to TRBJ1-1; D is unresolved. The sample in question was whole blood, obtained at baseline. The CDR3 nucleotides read TGTGCCAGCAGCGCGGACCGGAACACTGAAGCTTTCTTT. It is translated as CASSADRNTEAFF.